Detailed here is one TCR beta chain. Its matching antigen is unknown. The sample belongs to a study of follicular helper T cells after annual influenza vaccination. Stated time point: 2015-2016 season, pre-vaccination. Donors with HIV/AIDS, active malignancy, immunomodulators or active illness were excluded. Blood volume per time point ranged from about 40 to 100 mL. Non-naive CD4+CXCR5+PD-1+ cTfh were sorted into ICOS+CD38+ and ICOS-CD38- fractions. Data came from immunoSEQ multiplex PCR; TCRdb stores just in-frame clones and leaves some out. The repertoire holds over 10,000 clones, 80% seen once, with 3% to 4% in the top ten. Study-wide results and limits: Plasmablast frequency change correlated with clonality change in ICOS+CD38+ cTfh.

The source was CXCR5+ CD38- circulating T follicular helper cells from blood, collected on the day of influenza vaccination. Documented subset: circulating Tfh, non-naive CD4+CXCR5+PD-1+ (ICOS+CD38+ or ICOS-CD38-). The TCR sequence derives from an adult who received the influenza vaccine.

The CDR3 nucleotides are TGCGCCAGCAGCCAAGATTGGGGGGTAAACTATGGCTACACCTTC. Its translation: CASSQDWGVNYGYTF. The rearrangement links TRBV4-3 to TRBJ1-2, with D perhaps matching TRBD1 (5 bases). CDR3 size: 15 residues. Looked up from germline, CDR1 is LGHNA and CDR2 is YSLEER. Deletions cut 0 bases from V and 2 bases from J, with 10 bases between.